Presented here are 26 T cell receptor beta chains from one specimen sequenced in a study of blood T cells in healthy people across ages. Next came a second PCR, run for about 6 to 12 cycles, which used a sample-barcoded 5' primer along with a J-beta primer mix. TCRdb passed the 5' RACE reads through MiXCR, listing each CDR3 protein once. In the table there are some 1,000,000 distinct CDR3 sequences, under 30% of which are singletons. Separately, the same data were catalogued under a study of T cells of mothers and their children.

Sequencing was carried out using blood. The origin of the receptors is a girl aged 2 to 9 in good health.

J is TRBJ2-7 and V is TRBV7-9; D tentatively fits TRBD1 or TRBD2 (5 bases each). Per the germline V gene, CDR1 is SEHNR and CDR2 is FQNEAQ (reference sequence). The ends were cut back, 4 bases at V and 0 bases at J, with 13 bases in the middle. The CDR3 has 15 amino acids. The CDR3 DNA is TGTGCCAGCAGCTCAGGGACGTTTAGCTCCTACGAGCAGTACTTC. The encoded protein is CASSSGTFSSYEQYF.

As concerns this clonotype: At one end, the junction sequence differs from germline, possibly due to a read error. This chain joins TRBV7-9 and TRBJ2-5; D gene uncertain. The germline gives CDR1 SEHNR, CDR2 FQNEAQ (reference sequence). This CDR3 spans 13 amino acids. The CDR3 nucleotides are TGTGCCGGCAGCTCGGCAGTCCAAGAGACCCAGTACTTC. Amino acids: CAGSSAVQETQYF.

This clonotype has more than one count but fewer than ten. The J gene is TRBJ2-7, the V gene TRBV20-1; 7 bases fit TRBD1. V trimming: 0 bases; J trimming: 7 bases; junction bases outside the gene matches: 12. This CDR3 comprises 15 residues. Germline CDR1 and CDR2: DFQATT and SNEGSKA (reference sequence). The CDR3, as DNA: TGCAGTGCTAGAGATCTAGGGGGCGGTGCGTCAGAGCAGTACTTC. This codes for CSARDLGGGASEQYF.

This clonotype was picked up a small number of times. The CDR3 nucleotides read TGTGCCAGCAGTTTAAGGACCTTATCTTCTGCTAACTATGGCTACACCTTC. This encodes CASSLRTLSSANYGYTF. The rearrangement uses TRBV12-3 or TRBV12-4 and TRBJ1-2; the D is unclear. Trimming left V 2 bases short and J 0 bases short, with 16 bases between. There are 17 residues in the CDR3.

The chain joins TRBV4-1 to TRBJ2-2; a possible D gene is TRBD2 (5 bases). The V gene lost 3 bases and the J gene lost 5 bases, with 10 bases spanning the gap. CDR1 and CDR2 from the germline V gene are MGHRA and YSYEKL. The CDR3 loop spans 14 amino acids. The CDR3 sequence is CASSHIRGTGELFF. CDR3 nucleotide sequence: TGCGCCAGCAGCCACATCCGCGGGACCGGGGAGCTGTTTTTT.

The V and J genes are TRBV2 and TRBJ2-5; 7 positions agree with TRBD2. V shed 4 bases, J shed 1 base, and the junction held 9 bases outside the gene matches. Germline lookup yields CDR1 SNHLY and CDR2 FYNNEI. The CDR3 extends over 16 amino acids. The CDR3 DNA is TGTGCCAGCAGTGTGAGGGTAGCGGGCTCCCAAGAGACCCAGTACTTC. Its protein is CASSVRVAGSQETQYF.

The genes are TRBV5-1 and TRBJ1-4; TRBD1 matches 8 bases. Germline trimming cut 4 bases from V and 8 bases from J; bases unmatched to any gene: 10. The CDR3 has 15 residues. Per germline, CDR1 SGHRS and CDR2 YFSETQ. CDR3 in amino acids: CASSHQGQGGEKLFF. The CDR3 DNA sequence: TGCGCCAGCAGCCACCAAGGACAGGGAGGCGAAAAACTGTTTTTT.

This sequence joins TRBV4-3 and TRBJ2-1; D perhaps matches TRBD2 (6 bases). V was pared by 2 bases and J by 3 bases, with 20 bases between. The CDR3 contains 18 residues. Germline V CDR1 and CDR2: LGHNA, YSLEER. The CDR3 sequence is CASSQRVESLADYNEQFF. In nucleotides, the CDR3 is TGCGCCAGCAGCCAACGTGTTGAGTCACTAGCTGACTACAATGAGCAGTTCTTC.

This CDR3 reads CSVHPGRILTDTQYF. The DNA for the CDR3 is TGCAGCGTTCACCCTGGCCGAATTCTCACAGATACGCAGTATTTT. The gene calls are TRBV29-1 and TRBJ2-3; no definite D call. Germline CDR1 and CDR2: SQVTM and ANQGSEA. This CDR3 contains 15 residues. Deletions cut 5 bases from V and 2 bases from J, with 17 bases between.

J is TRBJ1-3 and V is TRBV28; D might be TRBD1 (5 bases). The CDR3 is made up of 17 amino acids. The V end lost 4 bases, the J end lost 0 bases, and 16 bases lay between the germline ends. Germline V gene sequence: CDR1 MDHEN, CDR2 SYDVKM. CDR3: CASSSLDSSFSGNTIYF. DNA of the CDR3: TGTGCCAGCAGTTCACTCGACAGTTCATTCTCTGGAAACACCATATATTTT.

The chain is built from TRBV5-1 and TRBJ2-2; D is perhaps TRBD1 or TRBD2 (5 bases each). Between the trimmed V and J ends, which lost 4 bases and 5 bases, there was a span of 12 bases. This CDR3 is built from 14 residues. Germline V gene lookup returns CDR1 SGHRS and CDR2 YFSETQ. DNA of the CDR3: TGCGCCAGCAGCGATTACTGGGGGACCGGGGAGCTGTTTTTT. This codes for CASSDYWGTGELFF.

CDR3 amino acids: CASSFQREGYDTQYF. CDR3 sequence (DNA): TGTGCCAGCAGTTTCCAGCGGGAGGGGTACGATACGCAGTATTTT. The chain combines TRBV28 with TRBJ2-3; 10 positions agree with TRBD2. Losses at the gene ends were 3 bases for V and 6 bases for J; bases not matched to a gene: 6. Germline loops: CDR1 MDHEN, CDR2 SYDVKM. The length of the CDR3 is 15 residues.

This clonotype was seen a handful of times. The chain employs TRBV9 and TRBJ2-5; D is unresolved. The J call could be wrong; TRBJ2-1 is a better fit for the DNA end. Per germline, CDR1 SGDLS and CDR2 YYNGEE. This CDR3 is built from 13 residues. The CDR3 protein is CASSDQNLNEQFF. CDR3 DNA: TGTGCCAGCAGCGACCAGAACCTCAATGAGCAGTTCTTC.

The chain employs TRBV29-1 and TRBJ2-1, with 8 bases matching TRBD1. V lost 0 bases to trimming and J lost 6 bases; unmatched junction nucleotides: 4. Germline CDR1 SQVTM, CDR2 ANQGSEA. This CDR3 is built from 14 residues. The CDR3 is CSVEDWDRLNEQFF. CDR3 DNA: TGCAGCGTTGAAGACTGGGACAGGCTCAATGAGCAGTTCTTC.

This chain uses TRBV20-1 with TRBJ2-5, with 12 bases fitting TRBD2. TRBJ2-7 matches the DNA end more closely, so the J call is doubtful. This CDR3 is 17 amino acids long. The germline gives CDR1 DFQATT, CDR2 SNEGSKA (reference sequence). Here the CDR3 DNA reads TGCAGTGCTAGAGATCTTAAGACTAGCGGGAGTTTCTACGAGCAGTACTTC. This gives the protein CSARDLKTSGSFYEQYF.

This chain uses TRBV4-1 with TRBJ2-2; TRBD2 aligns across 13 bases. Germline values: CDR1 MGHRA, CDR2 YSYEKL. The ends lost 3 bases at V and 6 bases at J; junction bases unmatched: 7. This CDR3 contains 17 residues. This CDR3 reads CASSQPTSGRASGELFF. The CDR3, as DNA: TGCGCCAGCAGCCAGCCTACTAGCGGGAGGGCCTCCGGGGAGCTGTTTTTT.

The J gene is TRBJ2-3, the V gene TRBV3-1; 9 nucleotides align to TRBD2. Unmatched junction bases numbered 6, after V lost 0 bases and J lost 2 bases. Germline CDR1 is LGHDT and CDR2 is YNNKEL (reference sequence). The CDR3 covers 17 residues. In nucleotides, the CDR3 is TGTGCCAGCAGCCAAGAAAGGCGGGGGGGTTACACAGATACGCAGTATTTT. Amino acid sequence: CASSQERRGGYTDTQYF.

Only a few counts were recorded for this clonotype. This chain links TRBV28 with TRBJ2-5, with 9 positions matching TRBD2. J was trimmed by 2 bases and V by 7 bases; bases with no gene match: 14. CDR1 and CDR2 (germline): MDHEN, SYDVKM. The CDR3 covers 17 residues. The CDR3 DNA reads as TGTGCCAGCACTCGCGAGGCTAGCGGGATTTTACAAGAGACCCAGTACTTC. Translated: CASTREASGILQETQYF.

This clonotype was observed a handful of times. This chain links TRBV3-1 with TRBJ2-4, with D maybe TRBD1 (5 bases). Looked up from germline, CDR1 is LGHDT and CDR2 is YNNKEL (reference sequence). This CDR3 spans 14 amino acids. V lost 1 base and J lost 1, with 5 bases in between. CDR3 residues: CASSQGQAKNIQYF. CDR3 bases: TGTGCCAGCAGCCAAGGACAGGCCAAAAACATTCAGTACTTC.

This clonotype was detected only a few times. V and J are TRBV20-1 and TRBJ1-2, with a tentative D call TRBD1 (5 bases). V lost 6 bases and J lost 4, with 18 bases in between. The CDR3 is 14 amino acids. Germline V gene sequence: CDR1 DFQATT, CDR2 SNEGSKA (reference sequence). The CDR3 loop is CSAPPPWGSYGYTF. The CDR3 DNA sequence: TGCAGTGCGCCTCCCCCATGGGGGTCCTATGGCTACACCTTC.

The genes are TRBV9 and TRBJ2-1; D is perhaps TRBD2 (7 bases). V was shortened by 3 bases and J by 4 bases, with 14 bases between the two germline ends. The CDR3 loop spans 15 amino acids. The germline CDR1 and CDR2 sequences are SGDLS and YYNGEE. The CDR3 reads CASSGGGGAYNEQFF. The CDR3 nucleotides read TGTGCCAGCAGCGGGGGGGGCGGAGCATACAATGAGCAGTTCTTC.

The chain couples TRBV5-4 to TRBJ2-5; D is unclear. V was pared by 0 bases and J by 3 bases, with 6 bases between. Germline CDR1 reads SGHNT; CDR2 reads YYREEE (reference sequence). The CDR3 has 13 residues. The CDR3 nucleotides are TGTGCCAGCAGCTTGGAATGGAAAGAGACCCAGTACTTC. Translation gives CASSLEWKETQYF. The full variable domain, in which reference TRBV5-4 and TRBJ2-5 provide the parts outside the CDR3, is ETGVTQSPTHLIKTRGQQVTLRCSSQSGHNTVSWYQQALGQGPQFIFQYYREEENGRGNFPPRFSGLQFPNYSSELNVNALELDDSALYLCASSLEWKETQYFGPGTRLLVL.

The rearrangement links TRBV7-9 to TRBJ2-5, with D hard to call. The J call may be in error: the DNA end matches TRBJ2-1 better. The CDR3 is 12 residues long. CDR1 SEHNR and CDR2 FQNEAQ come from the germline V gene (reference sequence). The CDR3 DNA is TGTGCCAGCAGCGCAGGATTGTATGAGCAGTTCTTC. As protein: CASSAGLYEQFF.

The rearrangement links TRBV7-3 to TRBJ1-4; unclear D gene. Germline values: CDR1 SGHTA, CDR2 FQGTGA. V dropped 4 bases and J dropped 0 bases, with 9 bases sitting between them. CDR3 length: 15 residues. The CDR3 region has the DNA TGTGCCAGCAGCTCCACCACTGCAACTAATGAAAAACTGTTTTTT. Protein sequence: CASSSTTATNEKLFF. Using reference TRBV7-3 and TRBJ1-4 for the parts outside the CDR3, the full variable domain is GAGVSQTPSNKVTEKGKYVELRCDPISGHTALYWYRQSLGQGPEFLIYFQGTGAADDSGLPNDRFFAVRPEGSVSTLKIQRTERGDSAVYLCASSSTTATNEKLFFGSGTQLSVL.

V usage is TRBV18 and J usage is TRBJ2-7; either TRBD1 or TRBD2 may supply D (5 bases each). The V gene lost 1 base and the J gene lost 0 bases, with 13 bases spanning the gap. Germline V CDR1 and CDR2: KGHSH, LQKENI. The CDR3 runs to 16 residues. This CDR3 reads CASSPLAGTTSYEQYF. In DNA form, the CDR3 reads TGTGCCAGCTCACCACTTGCAGGGACGACCTCCTACGAGCAGTACTTC.

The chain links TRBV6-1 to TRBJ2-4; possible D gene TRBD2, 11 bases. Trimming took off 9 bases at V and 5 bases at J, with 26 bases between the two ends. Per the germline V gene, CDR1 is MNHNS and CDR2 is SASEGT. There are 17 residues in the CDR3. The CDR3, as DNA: TGTGCCAGTTGGACAGGGGGGACTAGCGGAAAACAAAACATTCAGTACTTC. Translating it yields CASWTGGTSGKQNIQYF.